This T cell receptor beta chain was sequenced in a study of CD8+CD57+ T cells in acquired aplastic anemia. Overall study findings and caveats: Found in both controls and patients were approximately 31 CD8+ CDR3 sequences.

The use of genomic DNA as template underpinned the TCR beta VDJ and CDR3 profiling. One entry per CDR3 protein, called by TCRdb with MiXCR from the reads. The sample shows 250,000 to 350,000 distinct CDR3 sequences, 50% to 70% of them seen only once. Trimming stripped 5 bases from V and 3 bases from J, with 9 bases between. Germline V gene lookup returns CDR1 KGHDR and CDR2 SFDVKD. The CDR3 has 14 amino acids. This clonotype occurred a few times. Its cognate antigen is unknown. Sequencing was performed on sorted CD4+, CD8+, or CD8+CD57+ T cells (not recorded which) from PBMCs. This sequence was found in a human donor with severe aplastic anemia or a healthy control (not recorded which). The V and J genes are TRBV24-1 and TRBJ2-2; D unclear. As DNA, the CDR3 is TGTGCCACCAGTGCCCAGCTCGACACCGGGGAGCTGTTTTTT. This codes for CATSAQLDTGELFF.